The TCR beta chain described here comes from a study of blood T cell repertoires in COVID-19. About the research overall: Samples of COVID-19 (acute and convalescent) were obtained from the United States, Italy and Spain. From T cells, B-cell-depleted T cells, or PBMCs came the material, which was cDNA or gDNA.

Original processing methods: How many nucleated cells were present was estimated from reference gene primer amplification. This table comes from immunoSEQ multiplex PCR, and its TCRdb copy is limited to in-frame clones, with some not included. V, J and clone size are those of that table, while D and trimming were read from the DNA. The table records around 400,000 clones, roughly 86% of them present only once. Seattle's enrolled individuals joined amid active infection and were then monitored longitudinally. This sequence originates from a woman aged 60-75 years with COVID-19, enrolled during active disease. The material sequenced was peripheral blood.

CDR3 region: CASRWTSGPYEQYF. The CDR3 bases are TGCGCCAGCCGTTGGACTAGCGGCCCCTACGAGCAGTACTTC. The genes are TRBV5-1 and TRBJ2-7, with 10 bases fitting TRBD2. Per germline, CDR1 SGHRS and CDR2 YFSETQ. This CDR3 region has 14 residues. V was pared by 7 bases and J by 2 bases, with 6 bases of the junction left unmatched.